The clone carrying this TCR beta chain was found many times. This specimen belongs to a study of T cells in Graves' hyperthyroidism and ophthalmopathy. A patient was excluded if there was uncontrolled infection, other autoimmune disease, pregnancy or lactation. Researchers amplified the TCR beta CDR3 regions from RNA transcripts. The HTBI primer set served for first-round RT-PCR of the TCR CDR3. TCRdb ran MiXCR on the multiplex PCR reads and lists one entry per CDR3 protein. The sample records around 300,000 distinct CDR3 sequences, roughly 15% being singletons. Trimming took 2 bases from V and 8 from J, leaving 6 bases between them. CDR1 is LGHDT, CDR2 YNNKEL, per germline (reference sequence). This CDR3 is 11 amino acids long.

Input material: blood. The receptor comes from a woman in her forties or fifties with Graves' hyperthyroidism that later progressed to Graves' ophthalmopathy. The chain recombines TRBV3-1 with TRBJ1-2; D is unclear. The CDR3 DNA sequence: TGTGCCAGCAGCCAAAGTACGGGCTACACCTTC. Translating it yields CASSQSTGYTF.